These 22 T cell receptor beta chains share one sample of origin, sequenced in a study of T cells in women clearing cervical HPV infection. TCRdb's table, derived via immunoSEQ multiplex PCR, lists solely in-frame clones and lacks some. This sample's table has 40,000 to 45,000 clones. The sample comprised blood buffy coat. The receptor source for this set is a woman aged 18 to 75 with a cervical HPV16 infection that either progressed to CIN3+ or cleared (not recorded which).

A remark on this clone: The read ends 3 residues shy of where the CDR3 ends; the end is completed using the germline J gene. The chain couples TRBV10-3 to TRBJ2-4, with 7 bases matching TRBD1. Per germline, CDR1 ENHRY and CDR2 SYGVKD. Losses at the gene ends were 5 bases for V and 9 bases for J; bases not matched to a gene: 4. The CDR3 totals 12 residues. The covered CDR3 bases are TGTGCCATCAGTCTCTCAGGGGGCATT. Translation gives CAISLSGGI. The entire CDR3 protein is CAISLSGGIQYF.

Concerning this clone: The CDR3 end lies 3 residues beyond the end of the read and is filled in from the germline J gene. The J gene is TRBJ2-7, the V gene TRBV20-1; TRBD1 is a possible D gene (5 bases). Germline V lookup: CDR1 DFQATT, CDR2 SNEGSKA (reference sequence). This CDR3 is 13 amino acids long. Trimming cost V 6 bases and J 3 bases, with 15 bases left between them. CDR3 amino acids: CSARAAGIYEQYF. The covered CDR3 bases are TGCAGTGCCCGGGCCGCAGGGATCTACGAG.

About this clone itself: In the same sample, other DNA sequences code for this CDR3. The chain's CDR3 is CASSSGLARDEQFF. The DNA read from the CDR3 is TGTGCCAGTAGTTCCGGACTAGCGAGGGATGAG. The chain uses TRBV19 and TRBJ2-1, with 9 nucleotides matching TRBD2. The read halts 3 residues ahead of the CDR3 end, with the missing end drawn from the germline J gene. V was pared by 5 bases and J by 8 bases, with 7 bases of the junction left unmatched. The CDR3 sequence is 14 residues long. From germline, CDR1 is LNHDA and CDR2 SQIVND (reference sequence).

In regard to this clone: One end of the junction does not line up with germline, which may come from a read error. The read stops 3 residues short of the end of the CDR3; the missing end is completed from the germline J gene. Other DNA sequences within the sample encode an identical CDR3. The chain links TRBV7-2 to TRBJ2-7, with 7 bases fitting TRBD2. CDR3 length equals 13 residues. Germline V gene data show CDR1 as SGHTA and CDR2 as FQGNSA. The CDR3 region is CASSSPGGYEQYF. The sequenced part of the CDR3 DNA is TGTGCAAGCAGCTCCCCGGGGGGCTACGAG.

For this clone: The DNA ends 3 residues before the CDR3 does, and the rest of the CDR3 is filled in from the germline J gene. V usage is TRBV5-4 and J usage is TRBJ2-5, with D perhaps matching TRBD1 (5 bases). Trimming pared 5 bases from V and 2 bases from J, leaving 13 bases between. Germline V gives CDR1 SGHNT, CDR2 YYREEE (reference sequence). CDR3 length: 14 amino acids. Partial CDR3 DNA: TGTGCCAGCAGTCAGGACACTCGTCAAGAGACC. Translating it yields CASSQDTRQET. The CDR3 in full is CASSQDTRQETQYF.

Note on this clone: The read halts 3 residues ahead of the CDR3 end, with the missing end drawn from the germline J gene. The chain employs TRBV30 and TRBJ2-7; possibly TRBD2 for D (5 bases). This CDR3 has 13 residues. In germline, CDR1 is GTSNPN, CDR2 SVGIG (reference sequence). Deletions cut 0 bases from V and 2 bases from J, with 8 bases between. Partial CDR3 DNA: TGTGCCTGGAGTGTAGAGACTACCTACGAG. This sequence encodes CAWSVETTYE. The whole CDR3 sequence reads CAWSVETTYEQYF.

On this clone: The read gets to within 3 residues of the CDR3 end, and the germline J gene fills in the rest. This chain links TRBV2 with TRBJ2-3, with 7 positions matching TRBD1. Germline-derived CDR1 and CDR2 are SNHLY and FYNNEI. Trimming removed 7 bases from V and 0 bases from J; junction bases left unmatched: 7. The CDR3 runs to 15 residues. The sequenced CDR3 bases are TGTGCCAGCATAAAGGACAGGTATAGCACAGATACG. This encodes CASIKDRYSTDT. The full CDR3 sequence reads CASIKDRYSTDTQYF.

Here the CDR3 reads CATWGGYGYTF. CDR3 DNA (partial): TGTGCCACCTGGGGGGGCTATGGC. This sequence joins TRBV19 and TRBJ1-2, with D perhaps TRBD1 (5 bases). The read falls 3 residues short of the CDR3 end, and the missing part is taken from the germline J gene. This CDR3 region has 11 residues. Germline CDR1 and CDR2: LNHDA and SQIVND (reference sequence). Trimming took 10 bases from V and 4 from J, leaving 10 bases between them.

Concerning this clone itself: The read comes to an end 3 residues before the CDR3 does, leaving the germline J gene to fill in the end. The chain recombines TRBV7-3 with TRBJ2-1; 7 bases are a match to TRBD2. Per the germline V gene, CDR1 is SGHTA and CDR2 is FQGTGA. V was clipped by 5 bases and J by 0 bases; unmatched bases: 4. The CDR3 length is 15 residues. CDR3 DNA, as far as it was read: TGTGCCAGCAGCCGTAGCGGGTCCTCCTACAATGAG. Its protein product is CASSRSGSSYNE. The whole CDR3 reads CASSRSGSSYNEQFF.

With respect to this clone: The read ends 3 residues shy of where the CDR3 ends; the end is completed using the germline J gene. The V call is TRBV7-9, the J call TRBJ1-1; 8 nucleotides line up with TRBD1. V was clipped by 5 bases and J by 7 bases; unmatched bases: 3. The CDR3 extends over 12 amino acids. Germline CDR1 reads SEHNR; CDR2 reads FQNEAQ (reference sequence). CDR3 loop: CASSRTGSEAFF. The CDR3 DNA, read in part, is TGTGCCAGCAGCCGGACAGGGAGTGAA.

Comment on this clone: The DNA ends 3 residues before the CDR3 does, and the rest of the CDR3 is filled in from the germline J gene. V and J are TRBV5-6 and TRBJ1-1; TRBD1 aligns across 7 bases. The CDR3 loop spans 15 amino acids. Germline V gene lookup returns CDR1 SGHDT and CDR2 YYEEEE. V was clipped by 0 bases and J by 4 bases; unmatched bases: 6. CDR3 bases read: TGTGCCAGCAGCTTGGGCGGCGCAGGGGGCACTGAA. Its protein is CASSLGGAGGTE. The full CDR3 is CASSLGGAGGTEAFF.

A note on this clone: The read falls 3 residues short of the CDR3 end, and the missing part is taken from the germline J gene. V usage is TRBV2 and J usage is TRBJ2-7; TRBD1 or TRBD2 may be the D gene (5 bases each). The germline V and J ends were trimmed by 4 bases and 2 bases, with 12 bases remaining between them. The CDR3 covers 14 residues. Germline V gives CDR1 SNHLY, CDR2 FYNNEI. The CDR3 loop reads CASSATVGAYEQYF. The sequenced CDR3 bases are TGTGCCAGCAGTGCGACAGTGGGAGCCTACGAG. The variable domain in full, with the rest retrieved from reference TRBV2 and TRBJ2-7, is EPEVTQTPSHQVTQMGQEVILRCVPISNHLYFYWYRQILGQKVEFLVSFYNNEISEKSEIFDDQFSVERPDGSNFTLKIRSTKLEDSAMYFCASSATVGAYEQYFGPGTRLTVT.

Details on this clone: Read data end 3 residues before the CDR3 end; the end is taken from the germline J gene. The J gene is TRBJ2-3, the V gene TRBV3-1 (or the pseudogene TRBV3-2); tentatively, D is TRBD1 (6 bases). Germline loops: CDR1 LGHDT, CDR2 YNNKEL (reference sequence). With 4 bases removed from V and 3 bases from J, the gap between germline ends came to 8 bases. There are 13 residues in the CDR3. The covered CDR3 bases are TGTGCCAGCAGCCCCACAGGGACAGATACG. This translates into CASSPTGTDT. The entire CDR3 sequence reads CASSPTGTDTQYF.

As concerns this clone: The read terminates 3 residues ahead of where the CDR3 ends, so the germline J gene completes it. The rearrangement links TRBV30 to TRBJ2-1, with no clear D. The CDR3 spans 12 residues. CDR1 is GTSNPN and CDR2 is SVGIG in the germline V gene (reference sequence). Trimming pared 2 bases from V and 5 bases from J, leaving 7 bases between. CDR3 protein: CAWSLLHNEQFF. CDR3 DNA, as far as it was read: TGTGCCTGGAGTTTACTACACAATGAG. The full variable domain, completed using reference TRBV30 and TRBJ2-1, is SQTIHQWPATLVQPVGSPLSLECTVEGTSNPNLYWYRQAAGRGLQLLFYSVGIGQISSEVPQNLSASRPQDRQFILSSKKLLLSDSGFYLCAWSLLHNEQFFGPGTRLTVL.

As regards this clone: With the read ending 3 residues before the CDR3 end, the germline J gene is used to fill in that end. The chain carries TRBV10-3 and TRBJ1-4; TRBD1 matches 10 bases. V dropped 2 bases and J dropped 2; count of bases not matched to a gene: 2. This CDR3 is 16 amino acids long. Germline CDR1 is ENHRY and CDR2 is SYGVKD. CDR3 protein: CAISEGQGETNEKLFF. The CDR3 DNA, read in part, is TGTGCCATCAGTGAGGGACAGGGGGAGACTAATGAAAAA.

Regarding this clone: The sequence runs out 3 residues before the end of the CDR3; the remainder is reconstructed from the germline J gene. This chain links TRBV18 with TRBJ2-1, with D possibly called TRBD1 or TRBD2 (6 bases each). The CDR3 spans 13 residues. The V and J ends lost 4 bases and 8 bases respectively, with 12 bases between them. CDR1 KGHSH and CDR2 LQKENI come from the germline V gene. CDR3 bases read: TGTGCCAGCTCACTACAGGAGGGGGATGAG. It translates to CASSLQEGDE. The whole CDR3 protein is CASSLQEGDEQFF.

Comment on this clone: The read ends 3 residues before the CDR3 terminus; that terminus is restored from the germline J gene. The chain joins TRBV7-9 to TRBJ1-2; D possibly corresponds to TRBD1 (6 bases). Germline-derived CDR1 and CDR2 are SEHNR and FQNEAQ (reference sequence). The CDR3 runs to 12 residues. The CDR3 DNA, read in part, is TGTGCCAGCAGCTCGGACAGCTACGAC. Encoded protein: CASSSDSYD. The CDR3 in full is CASSSDSYDYTF.

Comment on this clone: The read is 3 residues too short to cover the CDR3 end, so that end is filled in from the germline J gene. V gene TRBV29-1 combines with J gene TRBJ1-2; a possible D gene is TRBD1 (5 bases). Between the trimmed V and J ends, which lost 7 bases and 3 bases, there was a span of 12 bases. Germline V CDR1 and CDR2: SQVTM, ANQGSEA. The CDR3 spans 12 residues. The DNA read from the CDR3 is TGCAGCGCTGAGGGACTCTACTATGGC. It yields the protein CSAEGLYYG. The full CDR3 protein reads CSAEGLYYGYTF. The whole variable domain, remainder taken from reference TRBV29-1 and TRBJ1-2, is SAVISQKPSRDICQRGTSLTIQCQVDSQVTMMFWYRQQPGQSLTLIATANQGSEATYESGFVIDKFPISRPNLTFSTLTVSNMSPEDSSIYLCSAEGLYYGYTFGSGTRLTVV.

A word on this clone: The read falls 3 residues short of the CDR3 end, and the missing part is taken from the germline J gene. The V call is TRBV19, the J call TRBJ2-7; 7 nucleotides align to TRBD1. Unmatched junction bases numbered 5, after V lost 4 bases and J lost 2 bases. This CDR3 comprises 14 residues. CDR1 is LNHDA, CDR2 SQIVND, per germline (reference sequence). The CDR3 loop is CASSKKGAAYEQYF. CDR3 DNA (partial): TGTGCCAGTAGTAAAAAGGGGGCGGCCTACGAG.

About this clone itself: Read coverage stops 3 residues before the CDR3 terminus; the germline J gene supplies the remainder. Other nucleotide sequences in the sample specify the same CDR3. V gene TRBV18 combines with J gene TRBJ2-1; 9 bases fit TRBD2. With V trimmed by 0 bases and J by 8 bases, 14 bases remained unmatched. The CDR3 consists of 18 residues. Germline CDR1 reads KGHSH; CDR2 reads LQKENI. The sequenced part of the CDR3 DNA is TGTGCCAGCTCACCACCCCGGGCTAGCGGGGTACCGGTGGATGAG. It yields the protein CASSPPRASGVPVDE. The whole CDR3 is CASSPPRASGVPVDEQFF.

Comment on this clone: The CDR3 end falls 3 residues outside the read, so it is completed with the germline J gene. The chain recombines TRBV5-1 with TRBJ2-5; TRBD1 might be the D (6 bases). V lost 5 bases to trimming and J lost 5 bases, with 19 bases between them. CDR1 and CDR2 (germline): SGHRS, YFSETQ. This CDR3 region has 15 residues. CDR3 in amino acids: CASSQGGNPRETQYF. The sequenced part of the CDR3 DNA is TGCGCCAGCAGTCAAGGGGGAAACCCTCGTGAGACC.

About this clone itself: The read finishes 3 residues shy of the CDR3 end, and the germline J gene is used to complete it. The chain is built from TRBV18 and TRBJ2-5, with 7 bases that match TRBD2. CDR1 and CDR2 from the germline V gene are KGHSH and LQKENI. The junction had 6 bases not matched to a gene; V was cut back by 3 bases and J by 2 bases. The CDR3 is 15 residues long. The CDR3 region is CASSPRGGIQETQYF. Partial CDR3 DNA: TGTGCCAGCTCACCGCGGGGAGGGATTCAAGAGACC.